This TCR beta chain appears in the sequencing data of a study of metastatic and nonmetastatic thyroid tumors. Findings and caveats of the study: Relative to benign nodules, malignant thyroid tumors were reportedly characterized by significantly elevated TCR beta diversity in blood and tumor.

This clone was picked up a small number of times. Its antigen is still unknown. Authors' methods: The authors used CDR3 differences across clinicopathological groups to build a distant-metastasis classifier for papillary thyroid cancer. TCRdb re-called the PCR reads with MiXCR. The V and J calls come from TCRdb's annotation, not from the publication. The data contain about 20,000 clones, roughly 38% of them seen just once; the ten biggest clones take up approximately 28%. Thyroid surgery was preceded by no treatment in any patient. The sample comprised tumor tissue. The receptor was isolated from a female donor with papillary thyroid cancer or a benign thyroid nodule (not recorded which). Some clones in this sample may be carry-over from other donors' samples.

CDR3 sequence: CASRLILGQVNSPLHF. The CDR3 nucleotides are TGTGCCAGCAGACTTATTTTGGGACAGGTCAATTCACCCCTCCACTTT. The J gene is TRBJ1-6, the V gene TRBV6-1; 8 positions match TRBD1. The CDR3 has 16 residues. Germline lookup yields CDR1 MNHNS and CDR2 SASEGT. Trimming at V came to 6 bases and at J to 7 bases, leaving 11 bases not matched to a gene.